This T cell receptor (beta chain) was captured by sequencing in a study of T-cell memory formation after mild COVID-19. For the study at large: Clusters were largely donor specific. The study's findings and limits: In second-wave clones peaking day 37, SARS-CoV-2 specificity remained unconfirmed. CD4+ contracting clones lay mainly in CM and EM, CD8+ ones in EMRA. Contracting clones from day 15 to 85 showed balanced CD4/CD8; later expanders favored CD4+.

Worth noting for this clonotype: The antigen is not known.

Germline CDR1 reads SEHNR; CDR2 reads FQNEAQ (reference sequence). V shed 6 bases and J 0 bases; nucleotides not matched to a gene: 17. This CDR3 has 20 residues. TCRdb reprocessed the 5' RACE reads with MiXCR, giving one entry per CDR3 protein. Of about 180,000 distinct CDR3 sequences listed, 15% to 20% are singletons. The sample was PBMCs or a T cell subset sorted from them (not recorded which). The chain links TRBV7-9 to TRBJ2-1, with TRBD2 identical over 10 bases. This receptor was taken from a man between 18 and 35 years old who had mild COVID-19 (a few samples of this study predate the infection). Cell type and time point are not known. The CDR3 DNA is TGTGCCAGCAGGCTAGCGCTGGGGCAGAGGACTAGCGGCTCCTACAATGAGCAGTTCTTC. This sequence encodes CASRLALGQRTSGSYNEQFF.